This T cell receptor beta chain was captured in a study of cytomegalovirus exposure and HLA in healthy donors. Study overall: Caucasian-associated ancestry cluster membership applied to about 83% of around 400 genotyped donors. Findings and caveats of the study: Within a later analysis, the majority of CMV-associated TCR beta chains appeared HLA-restricted.

This clone was counted a single time. Its cognate antigen is unknown. With 60 Vbeta and 13 Jbeta primers, the PCR was carried out. This table comes from immunoSEQ multiplex PCR, and its TCRdb copy is limited to in-frame clones, with some not included. The table shows over 55,000 clones, with approximately 92% occurring only once. Germline V gene sequence: CDR1 GTSNPN, CDR2 SVGIG (reference sequence). This CDR3 is 14 amino acids long. V was cut by 1 base and J by 4 bases, with 13 bases left in between. The receptor was isolated from a woman in her twenties or thirties in good health and CMV-seropositive. The rearrangement uses TRBV30 and TRBJ2-5; maybe TRBD2 (6 bases). The sample was PBMCs. CDR3 region: CAWSDPSEGETQYF. The CDR3 DNA is TGTGCCTGGAGTGATCCGTCGGAGGGAGAGACCCAGTACTTC.